The TCR beta chain under discussion was sequenced for a study of T cells in Graves' hyperthyroidism and ophthalmopathy (dated by TCRdb to between 2018 and 2021). For the study in its entirety: Peripheral blood was sampled at the time of initial diagnosis, prior to any treatment. The study also compared thyroid tissue and blood T-cell repertoires from about 6 Graves' hyperthyroidism patients. Whether ophthalmopathy could be predicted prospectively was tested in an independent validation cohort made up of about 20 hyperthyroidism patients plus 17 patients who later progressed to ophthalmopathy. A discovery cohort of 95 to 100 patients, about 40 with Graves' ophthalmopathy and 57 with stable Graves' hyperthyroidism, was used to find distinguishing TCR V-J signatures. According to the paper, TCR Vbeta CDR3 sequencing was carried out on over 130 peripheral blood samples, which came from under 50 ophthalmopathy, around 74 hyperthyroidism and approximately 17 progressor patients. After sampling, hyperthyroidism patients received methimazole starting at 30 mg daily, and ophthalmopathy patients received high-dose intravenous methylprednisolone. The 100 discovery patients were randomly divided into training and test sets at a 7:3 ratio. Results and caveats for the whole study, not just this receptor: A model built on a 13 V-J signature distinguished ophthalmopathy from stable hyperthyroidism, reaching roughly 88% sensitivity and around 81% specificity in cross-validation and 80%/75% in testing. No statistical method was used to set the sample size in advance, and investigators knew the group allocation. During validation, the model predicted progression to ophthalmopathy a median of approximately 7 months ahead of onset, with roughly 65% sensitivity and 72% to 80% specificity. Most expanded thyroid clonotypes (frequency above 0.001) were also detected in blood, a finding suggesting that blood repertoires may reflect thyroid immune responses.

Stable Graves' hyperthyroidism was defined as no progression to ophthalmopathy during 18 months of follow-up. Hyperthyroidism patients were aged 18 to 65 years and newly diagnosed, with disease duration of less than 2 months. Exclusion was applied to patients with uncontrolled infections, other autoimmune diseases, pregnancy or lactation. Clinical symptoms, serum thyroxine and TRAb, thyroid ultrasound, and orbital computed tomography formed the basis for the diagnoses. Ficoll-Paque density gradient centrifugation was used to isolate PBMCs from about 9.4 ml of fresh peripheral blood. Total RNA was extracted using Trizol reagent, and RNA quality was assessed on an Agilent 2100 Bioanalyzer. Concerning this clonotype itself: Its antigen is not yet known. No much larger clonotype is one base removed from it; base qualities were not supplied.

The germline V gene encodes CDR1 SGHAT and CDR2 FQDESV (reference sequence). From the cysteine through the phenylalanine, the CDR3 covers 14 amino acids. Of the read, only the CDR3 DNA is kept; its 42 bases are in frame from base 1. Relative to germline, V is 3 bases shorter and J is 3 bases shorter, with 12 bases between their ends. The TCR beta CDR3 regions were amplified from the RNA transcripts. The first round of RT-PCR for the TCR CDR3 was performed with the HTBI primer set and the Qiagen OneStep RT-PCR kit. The libraries were constructed in a second round of multiplex PCR and then size-selected and purified. Sequencing of the libraries was done on an Illumina HiSeq2000 using paired-end 100 bp reads. Regarding the original processing steps: SOAPnuke was used to process the raw data, removing reads that contained adapters or uncalled bases, had a mean Phred below 15, or lacked an exact match to the constant primer or identifier. COPE v1.2.5 was used to merge the high-quality paired reads, and each unique nucleotide sequence was defined as a clonotype. MiTCR v1.1 was used to align the clonotypes against IMGT TRBV, TRBD and TRBJ reference segments. The analysis included only V-J combinations with a frequency above 0.0001, which together covered roughly 99% of the repertoires. The TCS score was defined as F50 (clonal expansion) divided by E x V (chaos), with BLOSUM62-based TCRdist calculated between CDR3 peptides within each V-J. Welch's t-statistics and random forest reduced 500 to 550 V-J features to roughly 13, which were used in a naive Bayes classifier (R e1071). In-frame beta chains were kept once TCRdb had trimmed the public reads at Q25 with fastp and called clones with MiXCR. Entries are consolidated by CDR3 protein sequence, retaining the most common genes and DNA. TCRdb, rather than the study authors, made the V and J calls. The sample contains roughly 750,000 distinct CDR3 sequences, around 15% of them found a single time. The biggest ten clones account for around 8.1% of the sample.

This chain is built from TRBV11-1 and TRBJ2-7, with a tentative D gene TRBD2 over 7 matching bases. Material: blood. This receptor was taken from a man aged 18-30 years with Graves' hyperthyroidism. The CDR3 corresponds to CASSFGGRGYEQYF. Read as DNA, the sequence is TGTGCCAGCAGCTTCGGGGGGCGCGGCTACGAGCAGTACTTC.